The present entry profiles one T cell receptor beta chain with its context. What it binds is not known. Primers: 60 Vbeta forward and 13 Jbeta reverse. TCRdb keeps only in-frame clones here, not all; method: immunoSEQ multiplex PCR. Here the sample table reports about 53,000 clones. V dropped 0 bases and J dropped 10; count of bases not matched to a gene: 6. CDR3 length: 15 amino acids. Looked up from germline, CDR1 is MNHEY and CDR2 is SMNVEV (reference sequence). This specimen comes from a study of cytomegalovirus exposure and HLA in healthy donors. Study-level results: Researchers reported that a few CMV-associated chains were confirmed in vitro as CMV antigen-specific. The HLA-A and HLA-B alleles of most subjects were reportedly predicted accurately from TCR beta sequences. In a later analysis, compared with equally common non-associated chains, HLA-associated beta chains were more expanded. What a later analysis reportedly showed was that an Asian-associated ancestry cluster had fewer N-insertions than the roughly 670-donor mean.

The TCR sequence derives from a man aged 18 to 29 in good health and CMV-seropositive. Sequenced material: PBMCs. The V gene is TRBV27, the J gene TRBJ1-4; 9 nucleotides match TRBD1. The CDR3 nucleotides read TGTGCCAGCAGTTTATCCGGGACAGGGATCGTAAAACTGTTTTTT. This encodes CASSLSGTGIVKLFF.